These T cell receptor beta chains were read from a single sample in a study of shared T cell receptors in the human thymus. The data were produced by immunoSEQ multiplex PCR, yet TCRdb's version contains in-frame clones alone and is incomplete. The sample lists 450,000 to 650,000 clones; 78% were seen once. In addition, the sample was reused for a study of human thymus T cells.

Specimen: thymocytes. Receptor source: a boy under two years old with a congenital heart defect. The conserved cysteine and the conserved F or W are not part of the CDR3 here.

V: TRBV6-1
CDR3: ASSEDRFGKSSYNEQF

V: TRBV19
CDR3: ASSIVGQPQSPYGYT

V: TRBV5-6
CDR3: ASSLGTNTEAF

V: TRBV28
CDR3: ARSRIRDNLPGANVLT

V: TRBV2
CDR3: ASSVGGGPGNTIY

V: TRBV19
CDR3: ASSIKWRAGKANEQF

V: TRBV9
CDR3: ASSRGVDQPQH

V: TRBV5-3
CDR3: ARSLAWQGCNQPQH

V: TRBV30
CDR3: AWRGQNYGYT

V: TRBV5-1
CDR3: ASSLAVRGNTEAF

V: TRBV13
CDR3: ASSPPPSGPRGWETQY

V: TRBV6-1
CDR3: ASRGTGDQPQH

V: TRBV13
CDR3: ASSLAVHRGLNEQF

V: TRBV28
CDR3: ASSWTGGRETQY

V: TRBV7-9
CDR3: ASSPVSGRGYEQY

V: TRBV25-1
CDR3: ASTRGGRAFSEQF

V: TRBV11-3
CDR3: ASSFQGPDTQY

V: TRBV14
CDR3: ASSQAMNTEAF

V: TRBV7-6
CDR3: ASSLWSSGTTPYEQY

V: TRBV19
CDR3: ASRRGLAGQETQY

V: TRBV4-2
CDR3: ASSQGGGQSYEQY

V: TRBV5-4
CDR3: ASSLESLAGPQYYNEQF

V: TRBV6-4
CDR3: ASSPDRVCDQPQH

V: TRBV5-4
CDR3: ASTVAGLNYEQY

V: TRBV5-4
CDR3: ASSLASGTSYEQY

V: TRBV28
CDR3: ASSLSGSGGGYEQY

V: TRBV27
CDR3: ASSGDLAGTDTQY

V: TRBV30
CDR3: AWSVPRSNYGYT

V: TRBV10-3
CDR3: AISDKGTSGRSYNEQF

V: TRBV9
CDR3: ASSVASRETQY

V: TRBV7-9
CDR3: ASSLDLLAGRPGSAEQY

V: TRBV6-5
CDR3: ASSYWGSGVREQF

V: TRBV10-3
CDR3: AISESLAGGNEQF

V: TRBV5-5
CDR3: ASSWEGTGSADEQY

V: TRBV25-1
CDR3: ASSDGAGTGGDTEAF

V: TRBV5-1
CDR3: ASSSTGGGRLDEQF

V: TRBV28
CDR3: ASSFLGARNEQY

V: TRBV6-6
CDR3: ASSHSDSNEKLF

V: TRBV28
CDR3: ASSFKSAGPPYEQY

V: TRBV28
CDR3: ASSFGRGDTQY

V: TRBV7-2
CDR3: ASSLAGAWETQY

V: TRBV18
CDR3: ASSLSSGANTGELF

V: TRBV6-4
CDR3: ASSDLRERELYEQY

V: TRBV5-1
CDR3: ASSLGPGTGEGSEAF

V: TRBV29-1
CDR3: SGRGLADEQF

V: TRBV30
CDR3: AWSLSGTPGNTIY

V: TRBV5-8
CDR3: ASSLGTSGFYNEQF

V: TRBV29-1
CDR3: SVRGTSGNNEQF

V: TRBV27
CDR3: ASTPEGLAGGKAVVDEQF

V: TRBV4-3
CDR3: ASSQGGLGETQY

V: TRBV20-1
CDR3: SASFSGPYT

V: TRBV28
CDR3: ASCRWTGVADVLT

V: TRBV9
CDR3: ASSPSGASGFTDTQY

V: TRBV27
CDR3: ASSFDAARRDTEAF

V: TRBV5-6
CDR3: ASTANYGYT

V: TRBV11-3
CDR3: ASSRGQGTYNEQF

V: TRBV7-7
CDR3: ASSPDAGEREGPAGELF

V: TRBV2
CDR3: ASSVPLSGSGYEQY

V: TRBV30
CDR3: AWRIPSGRENNEQF